Below are 27 T cell receptor beta chains sequenced from a single sample in a study of beta chain features in type 1 diabetes. Reverse transcription of all isolated RNA meant that expressed TCRB transcripts were sequenced. Profiled with immunoSEQ multiplex PCR; TCRdb holds only in-frame clones, not every one. The table includes 200,000 to 250,000 clones, roughly 30% detected once. The sample consisted of central memory CD4+ T cells from blood. The receptors originated from a man aged 30-40 years in good health.

The chain is built from TRBV5-4 and TRBJ2-2; 8 bases are a match to TRBD2. Germline assignment: CDR1 SGHNT and CDR2 YYREEE (reference sequence). This CDR3 is 15 amino acids long. V gave up 5 bases and J gave up 4 bases; unmatched junction bases: 7. The CDR3 DNA reads as TGTGCCAGCAGTCCCTCCGGGACTAGCACCGGGGAGCTGTTTTTT. It specifies CASSPSGTSTGELFF.

The chain recombines TRBV29-1 with TRBJ2-3; weak D call: TRBD2 (5 bases). Germline-derived CDR1 and CDR2 are SQVTM and ANQGSEA. This CDR3 region has 12 residues. V shed 3 bases and J shed 7 bases, with 11 bases lying between them. The DNA of the CDR3 is TGCAGCGTTGATACCGGGGAGTATACGCAGTATTTT. It specifies CSVDTGEYTQYF.

This clone was seen a few times. This sequence may be a read error, since a much larger clone differs from it by one base. The chain links TRBV7-9 to TRBJ2-5; D gene ambiguous. Germline V gene sequence: CDR1 SEHNR, CDR2 FQNEAQ (reference sequence). The CDR3 loop spans 11 amino acids. Trimming pared 1 base from V and 5 bases from J, leaving 2 bases between. The CDR3 DNA reads TGTGCCAGCAGCTTAGACGAGACCCAGTACTTC. Its protein product is CASSLDETQYF.

This clone was counted many times. The CDR3 bases are TGTGCCAGCAGCCGAAGACAGGGTAATACGCAGTATTTT. It yields the protein CASSRRQGNTQYF. The chain combines TRBV4-2 with TRBJ2-3, with TRBD1 identical over 7 bases. V gave up 4 bases and J gave up 7 bases; unmatched junction bases: 5. CDR3 length: 13 residues. CDR1 LGHNA and CDR2 YNFKEQ come from the germline V gene.

V gene TRBV25-1 combines with J gene TRBJ1-2, with D maybe TRBD1 (5 bases). The length of the CDR3 is 14 residues. Trimming removed 5 bases at V and 4 bases at J, with 14 bases between. CDR1 MGHDK and CDR2 SYGVNS come from the germline V gene. CDR3 amino acids: CASSPQGPSYGYTF. For the CDR3, the DNA is TGTGCCAGCAGTCCGCAGGGACCTTCCTATGGCTACACCTTC.

The chain combines TRBV11-2 with TRBJ2-5, with 7 bases identical to TRBD1. With 5 bases clipped from V and 5 bases from J, the junction kept 5 bases outside the gene matches. The germline V gene encodes CDR1 SGHAT and CDR2 FQNNGV. This CDR3 is 13 amino acids long. This chain's CDR3 is CASSRQGTETQYF. CDR3 in DNA: TGTGCCAGCAGCAGACAGGGAACGGAGACCCAGTACTTC.

This sequence joins TRBV29-1 and TRBJ2-7, with 9 positions matching TRBD1. The length of the CDR3 is 12 residues. J was trimmed by 6 bases and V by 6 bases; bases with no gene match: 6. Germline V gene sequence: CDR1 SQVTM, CDR2 ANQGSEA. The CDR3 loop is CSVGTGYGEQYF. As DNA, the CDR3 is TGCAGCGTAGGGACAGGGTATGGCGAGCAGTACTTC.

This clone was seen a handful of times. The chain employs TRBV15 and TRBJ2-5, with a weak D call TRBD1 (6 bases). From germline, CDR1 is LNHNV and CDR2 YYDKDF (reference sequence). Trimming removed 0 bases at V and 4 bases at J, with 12 bases between. The CDR3 has 15 amino acids. Here the CDR3 reads CATSRDRRTVETQYF. CDR3 DNA sequence: TGTGCCACCAGCAGAGATCGTAGGACAGTAGAGACCCAGTACTTC. Full variable domain (missing parts from reference TRBV15 and TRBJ2-5): DAMVIQNPRYQVTQFGKPVTLSCSQTLNHNVMYWYQQKSSQAPKLLFHYYDKDFNNEADTPDNFQSRRPNTSFCFLDIRSPGLGDTAMYLCATSRDRRTVETQYFGPGTRLLVL.

In this sample, this clone turned up a few times. This sequence joins TRBV9 and TRBJ2-7, with 8 bases matching TRBD1. There are 15 residues in the CDR3. Trimming cost V 4 bases and J 0 bases; bases outside gene matches: 6. Per germline, CDR1 SGDLS and CDR2 YYNGEE. This CDR3 is CASSRQGASSYEQYF. CDR3 in DNA: TGTGCCAGCAGCAGGCAGGGGGCTAGCTCCTACGAGCAGTACTTC.

A few counts support this clone. The gene calls are TRBV29-1 and TRBJ2-5; 9 nucleotides align to TRBD1. The CDR3 is made up of 11 amino acids. V shed 7 bases and J 11 bases; nucleotides not matched to a gene: 8. Germline assignment: CDR1 SQVTM and CDR2 ANQGSEA. The CDR3 DNA follows: TGCAGCGCCGGGACAGGGCGTTTTCAGTACTTC. It is translated as CSAGTGRFQYF.

The chain has TRBV7-7 and TRBJ2-1; D call uncertain. Germline-derived CDR1 and CDR2 are SSHAT and FNYEAQ (reference sequence). The ends were cut back, 5 bases at V and 7 bases at J, with 12 bases in the middle. The CDR3 runs 13 residues. Here the CDR3 DNA reads TGTGCCAGCAGCCGCGGCGCGAGTAATGAGCAGTTCTTC. Its translation is CASSRGASNEQFF.

In this sample, this clone turned up a few times. A read error is possible here, since a much larger clone lies one base away. This chain joins TRBV7-8 and TRBJ2-1, with 14 bases that match TRBD2. Germline CDR1 reads SGHVS; CDR2 reads FQNEAQ. This CDR3 comprises 15 residues. The V segment lost 5 bases and the J segment 4 bases; nucleotides outside the gene matches: 1. The CDR3 reads CASSRTSGRYNEQFF. CDR3 DNA sequence: TGTGCCAGCAGCCGGACTAGCGGGAGGTACAATGAGCAGTTCTTC. The full variable domain, in which reference TRBV7-8 and TRBJ2-1 provide the parts outside the CDR3, is GAGVSQSPRYKVAKRGQDVALRCDPISGHVSLFWYQQALGQGPEFLTYFQNEAQLDKSGLPSDRFFAERPEGSVSTLKIQRTQQEDSAVYLCASSRTSGRYNEQFFGPGTRLTVL.

This clone was counted a few times. Written as DNA, the CDR3 is TGTGCCTGGAGTGTTCTGAGAGAGACCCAGTACTTC. Its translation: CAWSVLRETQYF. This chain connects TRBV30 to TRBJ2-5, with D unresolved. Trimming removed 0 bases at V and 4 bases at J, with 6 bases between. Germline V lookup: CDR1 GTSNPN, CDR2 SVGIG (reference sequence). The CDR3 runs 12 residues.

This clone was recorded a few times. This chain uses TRBV10-3 with TRBJ1-5; 9 bases fit TRBD1. The CDR3 contains 13 residues. With V trimmed by 10 bases and J by 7 bases, 8 bases remained unmatched. CDR1 is ENHRY, CDR2 SYGVKD, per germline. The CDR3 here is CATNRGQGQPQHF. The DNA of the CDR3 is TGTGCCACAAACAGGGGGCAAGGGCAGCCCCAGCATTTT.

V is TRBV11-2 and J is TRBJ2-3, with TRBD2 as a possible D gene (6 bases). The germline CDR1 and CDR2 sequences are SGHAT and FQNNGV. Trimming took off 3 bases at V and 0 bases at J, with 13 bases between the two ends. The CDR3 extends over 16 amino acids. The chain's CDR3 is CASSFSPGLSTDTQYF. The CDR3 DNA reads TGTGCCAGCAGCTTTTCTCCGGGACTCAGCACAGATACGCAGTATTTT. The full variable domain, completed using reference TRBV11-2 and TRBJ2-3, is EAGVAQSPRYKIIEKRQSVAFWCNPISGHATLYWYQQILGQGPKLLIQFQNNGVVDDSQLPKDRFSAERLKGVDSTLKIQPAKLEDSAVYLCASSFSPGLSTDTQYFGPGTRLTVL.

Points on this clone: Other DNA sequences in this sample translate to the same CDR3. The rearrangement uses TRBV11-2 and TRBJ2-1, with a tentative D call TRBD1 (6 bases). Trimming shortened V by 3 bases and J by 4 bases, and 7 bases separated the two germline ends. This CDR3 is 13 amino acids long. Germline V CDR1 and CDR2: SGHAT, FQNNGV. The CDR3 coding sequence is TGTGCCAGCAGCTTGGGACATTACAATGAGCAGTTCTTC. Translated: CASSLGHYNEQFF.

The rearrangement uses TRBV10-2 and TRBJ1-1; D is uncertain. V gave up 7 bases and J gave up 8 bases, with 11 bases separating them. Germline values: CDR1 WSHSY, CDR2 SAAADI. The CDR3 length is 11 residues. The CDR3 here is CASTAGSEAFF. The CDR3 bases are TGCGCCAGCACGGCGGGCAGCGAAGCTTTCTTT.

The J gene is TRBJ2-6, the V gene TRBV6-1, with no clear D. With 10 bases removed from V and 0 bases from J, the gap between germline ends came to 10 bases. Germline assignment: CDR1 MNHNS and CDR2 SASEGT. There are 14 residues in the CDR3. CDR3 in amino acids: CATSVSSGANVLTF. CDR3 bases: TGTGCCACCTCGGTTTCCTCTGGGGCCAACGTCCTGACTTTC.

This clone showed up just a few times. V is TRBV5-1 and J is TRBJ2-2, with a possible D match to TRBD2 (5 bases). The CDR3 contains 15 residues. Germline CDR1 is SGHRS and CDR2 is YFSETQ. Trimming took 4 bases from V and 7 from J, leaving 17 bases between them. CDR3 DNA sequence: TGCGCCAGCAGCCCGTCGGGAAGGGAAGACGGGGAGCTGTTTTTT. This translates into CASSPSGREDGELFF.

As concerns this clone: The sample holds other DNA sequences that translate to the same CDR3. The V and J genes are TRBV7-2 and TRBJ2-5, with 10 nucleotides matching TRBD2. CDR3 size: 15 residues. With 5 bases clipped from V and 4 bases from J, the junction kept 7 bases outside the gene matches. The germline V gene has CDR1 SGHTA and CDR2 FQGNSA. Here the CDR3 reads CASSLLAGVPETQYF. CDR3 DNA sequence: TGTGCCAGCAGCCTCCTAGCGGGGGTTCCAGAGACCCAGTACTTC.

The chain employs TRBV7-2 and TRBJ2-1; 10 positions agree with TRBD2. V lost 5 bases, J lost 5 bases, and 9 bases stayed unmatched. This CDR3 is 16 amino acids long. Looked up from germline, CDR1 is SGHTA and CDR2 is FQGNSA. CDR3 nucleotide sequence: TGTGCCAGCAGCCGGCTTGGGACTAGCGACCACAATGAGCAGTTCTTC. It is translated as CASSRLGTSDHNEQFF.

A single count supports this clone. This chain links TRBV10-3 with TRBJ1-1, with D possibly being TRBD1 (5 bases). Per the germline V gene, CDR1 is ENHRY and CDR2 is SYGVKD. The CDR3 loop spans 14 amino acids. Trimming took off 9 bases at V and 8 bases at J, with 22 bases between the two ends. Written as DNA, the CDR3 is TGTGCCATTTCTCCCCCGGGGACTTCGTCCGAAGCTTTCTTT. Translation gives CAISPPGTSSEAFF.

The chain carries TRBV10-3 and TRBJ2-7; D not certain. The CDR3 sequence is 15 residues long. Germline V gene data show CDR1 as ENHRY and CDR2 as SYGVKD. Trimming stripped 6 bases from V and 0 bases from J, with 15 bases between. The CDR3 spells CAISQDIASSYEQYF. DNA of the CDR3: TGTGCCATCAGCCAGGATATTGCGAGCTCCTACGAGCAGTACTTC.

A few counts support this clone. The rearrangement joins TRBV11-2 to TRBJ2-7; 8 nucleotides match TRBD1. Germline V lookup: CDR1 SGHAT, CDR2 FQNNGV. The CDR3 has 13 amino acids. J was trimmed by 11 bases and V by 1 base; bases with no gene match: 7. The CDR3 DNA is TGTGCCAGCAGCTTAGCCGGCAGGGGGCCAGAGTACTTC. Its translation is CASSLAGRGPEYF.

This clone was observed a handful of times. The chain links TRBV5-6 to TRBJ1-2; no clear D gene. V dropped 4 bases and J dropped 2 bases, with 15 bases sitting between them. CDR1 and CDR2 from the germline V gene are SGHDT and YYEEEE. The CDR3 totals 15 residues. The CDR3 here is CASSNDVLKNYGYTF. The CDR3, as DNA: TGTGCCAGCAGCAACGACGTACTGAAAAACTATGGCTACACCTTC.

This clone was picked up many times. This chain joins TRBV4-1 and TRBJ2-3; TRBD2 aligns across 9 bases. The CDR3 consists of 14 residues. Germline V lookup: CDR1 MGHRA, CDR2 YSYEKL. V lost 6 bases and J lost 4; bases outside the gene matches: 5. Here the CDR3 reads CASRNSGGSDTQYF. The CDR3 DNA sequence: TGCGCCAGCAGGAATAGCGGGGGCTCAGATACGCAGTATTTT.

This clone has only a few counts. In DNA, the CDR3 is TGCGCCAGCAGGTTTAGCCTAGCCTCCGGCGAGCAGTACTTC. This codes for CASRFSLASGEQYF. This chain uses TRBV10-2 with TRBJ2-7; TRBD2 is a possible D gene (5 bases). Per germline, CDR1 WSHSY and CDR2 SAAADI. This CDR3 comprises 14 residues. The V gene lost 6 bases and the J gene lost 6 bases, with 18 bases spanning the gap.